This record looks at one T cell receptor (beta chain) sequence and its context. Its cognate antigen has yet to be identified. Base quality data are lacking; no much larger clone is found one base away. These data come from a study of blood T cell repertoires in COVID-19 (dated by TCRdb to about 2020). Context from the whole study: Samples covering the acute and convalescent phases of COVID-19 were provided by collaborators in the United States, Italy and Spain. The sample metadata nearly always contained a de-identified subject ID, COVID-19 status, age in years and sex. The samples were drawn from two sources: the first 160 participants of the ongoing ImmuneRACE study, and 950 to 1,500 subjects contributed by 6 global collaborators. The repertoires were released in a freely available public database meant as a resource for research on the immune response to SARS-CoV-2. The material from the prospective study consisted of cDNA or gDNA derived from T cells, B-cell-depleted T cells, or PBMCs. HLA class I and class II types, where available, came from metadata supplied by the sample provider rather than from assay-based typing. Deeply sampled blood TCRbeta repertoires from subjects exposed to, actively infected with, or recovered from COVID-19 were included in the dataset.

Collaborating institutions collected whole blood in K2EDTA tubes following their own protocols. For TCRbeta analysis, collaborator samples were shipped as frozen whole blood, as isolated PBMCs, or as DNA extracted from either sample type. What the authors observed across the whole study: The quantity of clinical and demographic metadata differed by source and by participant and was supplied without curation.

The immunoSEQ Assay, a bias-controlled multiplex PCR, was used to amplify TCRbeta CDR3 regions from genomic DNA. Processing in the source paper ran as follows. Nucleated cell counts per sample were estimated from amplification of reference gene primers within the assay. To quantify the absolute abundance of each unique TCRbeta CDR3 rearrangement, sequence reads were collapsed and filtered. For each sample, productive Simpson clonality was calculated as the square root of Simpson's diversity index over productive rearrangements. Not all clones reach the TCRdb copy of this immuneACCESS table, which keeps in-frame sequences only. Checked studies attribute under half of the gap to unresolved V genes and leave the rest unexplained. The D gene and trimming were derived from the DNA, and the V and J assignments and clone size from that table. Recorded for this sample are nearly 65,000 clones; under 90% of them occurred a single time. The ten largest make up approximately 12% of the sample.

CDR1 and CDR2 are read off the germline V gene as SGDLS and YYNGEE. Counted from cysteine to phenylalanine, this CDR3 has 14 amino acids. The entry retains the CDR3 DNA only, 42 bases that are in frame from base 1. At the junction V is shortened by 4 bases and J by 1 base, with 10 bases in between. This sequence originates from a human donor in a cohort sampled during active COVID-19. The sequence is built from TRBV9 and TRBJ2-3; TRBD2 might be the D gene, on 5 matching bases. The sequenced sample consisted of peripheral blood. The DNA sequence reads TGTGCCAGCAGCTCACGGACTGGCACAGATACGCAGTATTTT. Translation gives CASSSRTGTDTQYF. The reference TRBV9 and TRBJ2-3 proteins fill in what lies around the CDR3, so the full variable domain reads DSGVTQTPKHLITATGQRVTLRCSPRSGDLSVYWYQQSLDQGLQFLIQYYNGEERAKGNILERFSAQQFPDLHSELNLSSLELGDSALYFCASSSRTGTDTQYFGPGTRLTVL.